The next 14 T cell receptor beta chains were all read from a single sample in a study of T cell responses to AZD1222 COVID-19 vaccine. Method: immunoSEQ multiplex PCR; TCRdb's copy keeps in-frame clones and lacks some. Among about 120,000 clones listed, 80% to 95% were seen once. The input for sequencing was peripheral blood, taken on day 0 of AZD1222 vaccination. The receptors derive from an adult in good health.

This chain connects TRBV19 to TRBJ2-2, with 9 bases aligning to TRBD1. Trimming at V came to 6 bases and at J to 4 bases, leaving 3 bases not matched to a gene. CDR3 length equals 14 residues. Looked up from germline, CDR1 is LNHDA and CDR2 is SQIVND (reference sequence). As DNA, the CDR3 is TGTGCCAGTAGAGCGACAGGGGGCACCGGGGAGCTGTTTTTT. Amino acid sequence: CASRATGGTGELFF.

In its sample, this clone was seen once. The chain is built from TRBV5-1 and TRBJ1-2; D is unclear. Germline V CDR1 and CDR2: SGHRS, YFSETQ. V dropped 4 bases and J dropped 4 bases, with 17 bases sitting between them. CDR3 length equals 15 residues. The CDR3 region is CASSTDLKGPYGYTF. The CDR3 DNA reads as TGCGCCAGCAGCACTGACCTGAAGGGTCCCTATGGCTACACCTTC.

The rearrangement joins TRBV5-3 to TRBJ1-1, with 7 bases identical to TRBD1. TRBV5-3 is sorted into the ORF group, with uncertain function. The CDR3 contains 13 residues. Germline trimming cut 5 bases from V and 3 bases from J; bases unmatched to any gene: 4. CDR3 region: CARSTGQHTEAFF. CDR3 DNA sequence: TGTGCCAGAAGTACGGGACAGCACACTGAAGCTTTCTTT.

The J gene is TRBJ1-2, the V gene TRBV5-4; D is undetermined. V gave up 0 bases and J gave up 3 bases, with 6 bases separating them. This CDR3 has 13 amino acids. Germline V gives CDR1 SGHNT, CDR2 YYREEE (reference sequence). The DNA of the CDR3 is TGTGCCAGCAGCTTGGAGGGCTACTATGGCTACACCTTC. Its translation is CASSLEGYYGYTF.

This clone has just a few counts. The gene calls are TRBV12-5 and TRBJ2-7; TRBD1 agrees at 7 bases. The CDR3 is made up of 14 amino acids. J was trimmed by 2 bases and V by 7 bases; bases with no gene match: 8. Germline CDR1 is LGHNT and CDR2 is FRNRAP. The CDR3, as DNA: TGTGCTAGTGTCGGGACAGCCGCCGCCTACGAGCAGTACTTC. It specifies CASVGTAAAYEQYF.

This clone was seen just once. The chain carries TRBV7-2 and TRBJ2-7, with D tentatively TRBD1 (5 bases). Germline V gene sequence: CDR1 SGHTA, CDR2 FQGNSA. Between the trimmed V and J ends, which lost 7 bases and 0 bases, there was a span of 10 bases. The CDR3 runs to 13 residues. In nucleotides, the CDR3 is TGTGCCAGCAAGCAGGGCCCCTCCTACGAGCAGTACTTC. It translates to CASKQGPSYEQYF.

The chain couples TRBV19 to TRBJ1-1; D uncertain. The CDR3 is made up of 15 amino acids. V lost 1 base and J 0 bases, leaving 9 bases between the germline ends. Germline V gene data show CDR1 as LNHDA and CDR2 as SQIVND (reference sequence). The CDR3 nucleotides are TGTGCCAGTAGTATAGGAGAAGTCGTGAACACTGAAGCTTTCTTT. It encodes CASSIGEVVNTEAFF.

The chain employs TRBV14 and TRBJ2-2; D possibly corresponds to TRBD1 (6 bases). The V end was cut by 5 bases, the J end by 2 bases, with 15 bases between. The germline CDR1 and CDR2 sequences are SGHDN and FVKESK. This CDR3 has 16 amino acids. CDR3 region: CASSDRQGYNTGELFF. In nucleotides, the CDR3 is TGTGCCAGCAGCGACAGGCAGGGCTATAACACCGGGGAGCTGTTTTTT. The full variable domain, rest sourced from reference TRBV14 and TRBJ2-2, is EAGVTQFPSHSVIEKGQTVTLRCDPISGHDNLYWYRRVMGKEIKFLLHFVKESKQDESGMPNNRFLAERTGGTYSTLKVQPAELEDSGVYFCASSDRQGYNTGELFFGEGSRLTVL.

The CDR3 protein is CATSDLEGGGLAGAGETQYF. The DNA for the CDR3 is TGTGCCACCAGTGATTTGGAGGGCGGTGGTCTAGCGGGGGCAGGAGAGACCCAGTACTTC. The gene calls are TRBV24-1 and TRBJ2-5, with TRBD2 matching over 10 bases. The V and J ends lost 0 bases and 4 bases, in that order; junction bases with no gene match: 16. This CDR3 has 20 amino acids. CDR1 is KGHDR, CDR2 SFDVKD, per germline.

The chain has TRBV7-2 and TRBJ1-2, with 8 bases identical to TRBD1. This CDR3 spans 14 amino acids. Losses at the gene ends were 3 bases for V and 4 bases for J; bases not matched to a gene: 4. Germline V lookup: CDR1 SGHTA, CDR2 FQGNSA. In DNA form, the CDR3 reads TGTGCCAGCAGCTTCGCCGACAGGGGCTATGGCTACACCTTC. Translating it yields CASSFADRGYGYTF.

V gene TRBV3-1 (or the pseudogene TRBV3-2) combines with J gene TRBJ1-1; no clear D gene. Germline V gene data show CDR1 as LGHDT and CDR2 as YNNKEL (reference sequence). The CDR3 runs 11 residues. The germline V and J ends were trimmed by 6 bases and 3 bases, with 5 bases remaining between them. The CDR3 is CASRGYTEAFF. The CDR3 DNA reads TGTGCCAGCAGGGGGTACACTGAAGCTTTCTTT.

The chain combines TRBV6-5 with TRBJ1-1; D is undetermined. Germline loops: CDR1 MNHEY, CDR2 SVGAGI. This CDR3 is built from 14 residues. V was shortened by 6 bases and J by 4 bases, with 15 bases between the two germline ends. The CDR3 DNA is TGTGCCAGCAGCCGCAACCGGGGAGCCACTGAAGCTTTCTTT. Protein product: CASSRNRGATEAFF.

The V call is TRBV25-1, the J call TRBJ2-3; 11 bases map to TRBD2. The germline CDR1 and CDR2 sequences are MGHDK and SYGVNS. This CDR3 has 16 residues. The V and J ends lost 10 bases and 1 base, in that order; junction bases with no gene match: 10. CDR3 DNA sequence: TGTGCCACCATTAGCGGGGGGGGACGCGGCACAGATACGCAGTATTTT. Amino acid sequence: CATISGGGRGTDTQYF.

The chain employs TRBV7-2 and TRBJ2-2; D is uncertain. Trimming cost V 1 base and J 5 bases, with 5 bases left between them. Germline V gives CDR1 SGHTA, CDR2 FQGNSA. This CDR3 is 13 amino acids long. The CDR3 DNA reads as TGTGCCAGCAGCTTAGGCGGTACCGGGGAGCTGTTTTTT. As protein: CASSLGGTGELFF. Full variable domain (rest looked up from reference TRBV7-2 and TRBJ2-2): GAGVSQSPSNKVTEKGKDVELRCDPISGHTALYWYRQSLGQGLEFLIYFQGNSAPDKSGLPSDRFSAERTGGSVSTLTIQRTQQEDSAVYLCASSLGGTGELFFGEGSRLTVL.